Listed below are T cell receptor beta chains from one sample, sequenced in a study of blood T cell repertoires in COVID-19. Some clones are missing from TCRdb's copy, which holds only in-frame ones; the method was immunoSEQ multiplex PCR. The data contain about 23,000 clones, roughly 79% of them singletons. Sequencing used peripheral blood. Source of these receptors: a man aged 50-60 years with COVID-19, enrolled during active disease. The CDR3 runs from the conserved cysteine through the conserved F or W. The D gene is left open where the match is weak. Rows may omit the clone size; those that give it use once, few, many or a size class.

d_call	v_call	clone_size	j_call	cdr3_aa	cdr3_nt
NA	TRBV29-1	few	TRBJ2-3	CSVDYGALDTQYF	TGCAGCGTTGATTATGGGGCCCTAGATACGCAGTATTTT
NA	TRBV29-1	NA	TRBJ1-4	CSVGGREREKLFF	TGCAGCGTTGGCGGGAGGGAGCGTGAAAAACTGTTTTTT
NA	TRBV6-5	few	TRBJ1-1	CASSYSMWQNTEAFF	TGTGCCAGCAGTTACTCCATGTGGCAGAACACTGAAGCTTTCTTT
TRBD1	TRBV5-4	NA	TRBJ1-5	CASSSDRDQPQHF	TGTGCCAGCAGCTCCGACAGGGACCAGCCCCAGCATTTT
TRBD1	TRBV29-1	NA	TRBJ2-7	CSVAPGQGREQYF	TGCAGCGTAGCTCCGGGACAGGGACGCGAGCAGTACTTC
NA	TRBV4-1	NA	TRBJ1-2	CAGTRDYGYTF	TGCGCCGGAACGAGGGACTATGGCTACACCTTC
TRBD2	TRBV10-3	few	TRBJ2-3	CAISETGGLTDTQYF	TGTGCCATCAGTGAAACGGGGGGGCTCACAGATACGCAGTATTTT
NA	TRBV30	once	TRBJ2-2	CAWSVLATGVATGELFF	TGTGCCTGGAGTGTACTAGCGACAGGGGTAGCCACCGGGGAGCTGTTTTTT
TRBD1	TRBV18	NA	TRBJ2-7	CASATGVGVEQYF	TGTGCCAGCGCCACAGGGGTCGGGGTCGAGCAGTACTTC
NA	TRBV2	NA	TRBJ1-5	CASSVDGINQPQHF	TGTGCCAGCAGTGTCGACGGGATTAATCAGCCCCAGCATTTT
TRBD1	TRBV5-6	NA	TRBJ1-2	CATQGTGAYGYTF	TGTGCCACCCAAGGGACAGGAGCCTATGGCTACACCTTC
NA	TRBV6-5	once	TRBJ1-4	CASKGRNRENEKLFF	TGTGCCAGCAAAGGGCGGAACAGGGAGAATGAAAAACTGTTTTTT
NA	TRBV5-6	few	TRBJ1-6	CASSLAPTVRGSPLHF	TGTGCCAGCAGCTTGGCCCCGACAGTTCGAGGTTCACCCCTCCACTTT
NA	TRBV24-1	NA	TRBJ2-5	CATRGRYQETQYF	TGTGCCACCAGGGGGCGGTACCAAGAGACCCAGTACTTC
NA	TRBV4-2	NA	TRBJ1-4	CASSQEDSQEVRNEKLFF	TGTGCCAGCAGCCAGGAGGACAGCCAGGAGGTCCGTAATGAAAAACTGTTTTTT
NA	TRBV20-1	NA	TRBJ1-1	CSASALDRLNTEAFF	TGCAGTGCTAGTGCCCTAGACAGACTGAACACTGAAGCTTTCTTT
NA	TRBV2	few	TRBJ2-2	CASSETGTVTGELFF	TGTGCCAGCAGTGAAACCGGGACTGTCACCGGGGAGCTGTTTTTT
NA	TRBV18	NA	TRBJ1-1	CASSQGARLNTEAFF	TGTGCCAGCTCACAAGGCGCCAGGTTGAACACTGAAGCTTTCTTT
NA	TRBV24-1	NA	TRBJ1-1	CATSDASGLTEAFF	TGTGCCACCAGTGATGCCTCAGGGCTTACTGAAGCTTTCTTT
TRBD1	TRBV4-2	NA	TRBJ2-3	CASSHPTGQGTDTQYF	TGTGCCAGCAGCCACCCCACGGGACAGGGCACAGATACGCAGTATTTT
TRBD2	TRBV10-3	NA	TRBJ2-2	CAISERGLAGNTGELFF	TGTGCCATCAGTGAAAGGGGACTAGCGGGGAACACCGGGGAGCTGTTTTTT
NA	TRBV24-1	NA	TRBJ2-7	CATSGSTYEQYF	TGTGCCACCAGCGGTAGCACCTACGAGCAGTACTTC
NA	TRBV9	few	TRBJ2-2	CASSVDHTLITGELFF	TGTGCCAGCAGCGTAGACCACACATTAATCACCGGGGAGCTGTTTTTT
TRBD2	TRBV28	once	TRBJ2-7	CASTAGGEQYF	TGTGCCAGCACCGCGGGGGGCGAGCAGTACTTC
NA	TRBV5-1	NA	TRBJ2-1	CASSLAFGGANEQFF	TGCGCCAGCAGCTTGGCCTTTGGCGGGGCGAATGAGCAGTTCTTC
TRBD1	TRBV6-5	NA	TRBJ1-2	CASRQGQAILLF	TGTGCCAGCAGACAGGGACAGGCCATCCTCCTCTTC
TRBD1	TRBV28	NA	TRBJ1-2	CASSSSGTGGYGYTF	TGTGCCAGCAGTTCCTCCGGGACAGGGGGTTATGGCTACACCTTC
TRBD2	TRBV5-4	few	TRBJ2-1	CASRPGLAGTSYNEQFF	TGTGCCAGCAGACCAGGACTAGCGGGGACCTCCTACAATGAGCAGTTCTTC
TRBD1	TRBV28	few	TRBJ2-7	CASSHLRGPNYEQYF	TGTGCCAGCAGTCATCTCAGGGGGCCTAACTACGAGCAGTACTTC
NA	TRBV7-8	NA	TRBJ1-4	CASSFGQFNEKLFF	TGTGCCAGCAGCTTTGGGCAGTTTAATGAAAAACTGTTTTTT
TRBD2	TRBV7-2	NA	TRBJ2-3	CASSLTSGRLNTQYF	TGTGCCAGCAGCTTGACTAGCGGGAGGCTGAATACGCAGTATTTT
NA	TRBV10-3	NA	TRBJ2-2	CAISRLAETNTGELFF	TGTGCCATCAGCCGGCTCGCGGAAACGAACACCGGGGAGCTGTTTTTT
NA	TRBV24-1	NA	TRBJ2-2	CATRVTGNTGELFF	TGTGCCACCAGGGTGACAGGGAACACCGGGGAGCTGTTTTTT
TRBD1	TRBV7-3	NA	TRBJ2-5	CASSWDRQETQYF	TGTGCCAGCAGCTGGGACAGACAAGAGACCCAGTACTTC
NA	TRBV12-3/TRBV12-4	NA	TRBJ2-7	CASKGQSSYEQYF	TGTGCCAGCAAGGGACAAAGCTCCTACGAGCAGTACTTC
NA	TRBV4-1	NA	TRBJ2-7	CASSQGVSDTYEQYF	TGCGCCAGCAGCCAAGGAGTTAGCGACACCTACGAGCAGTACTTC
NA	TRBV28	once	TRBJ1-4	CASSFPAGQKGEKLFF	TGTGCCAGCAGTTTCCCTGCAGGGCAGAAGGGTGAAAAACTGTTTTTT
NA	TRBV30	NA	TRBJ1-1	CAWSKVAGLTEAFF	TGTGCCTGGAGTAAGGTCGCGGGGCTTACTGAAGCTTTCTTT
NA	TRBV27	NA	TRBJ1-1	CASSLQGRRTEAFF	TGTGCCAGCAGTTTACAGGGGAGAAGGACTGAAGCTTTCTTT
NA	TRBV2	NA	TRBJ2-1	CASTLRGAGANEQFF	TGTGCCAGCACTCTACGGGGGGCAGGGGCCAATGAGCAGTTCTTC
TRBD1	TRBV7-9	NA	TRBJ1-4	CASSLGQGQKNEKLFF	TGTGCCAGCAGCTTAGGACAGGGACAGAAGAATGAAAAACTGTTTTTT
TRBD2	TRBV18	NA	TRBJ2-3	CASSVGTSGTSTDTQYF	TGTGCCAGCTCAGTGGGGACTAGCGGGACCAGCACAGATACGCAGTATTTT
TRBD1	TRBV12-3/TRBV12-4	NA	TRBJ1-5	CATRGQHNQPQHF	TGTGCCACACGGGGACAGCACAATCAGCCCCAGCATTTT
TRBD1	TRBV19	NA	TRBJ2-2	CASSPGTGATGELFF	TGTGCCAGTAGTCCCGGGACAGGAGCCACCGGGGAGCTGTTTTTT
TRBD1	TRBV27	NA	TRBJ2-7	CASSLWQGALREQYF	TGTGCCAGCAGTTTATGGCAGGGGGCTCTCAGAGAGCAGTACTTC
NA	TRBV30	NA	TRBJ2-6	CAWRLEGGANVLTF	TGTGCCTGGAGATTAGAGGGAGGGGCCAACGTCCTGACTTTC